The T cell receptor (beta chain) under discussion was sequenced for a study of CD8+CD57+ T cells in acquired aplastic anemia. Background on the study: Isolated CD4+ and CD8+ cells, once sorted, yielded DNA averaging roughly 3.2 ug. Study observations and caveats: Common to patients and controls were around 30 CD8+ CDR3 sequences.

This clonotype was seen more than once but under ten times. What it binds is not known. Genomic DNA, serving as template, underwent TCR beta VDJ and CDR3 profiling. TCRdb reanalysed the reads using MiXCR and keeps one entry per CDR3 protein. The sample holds approximately 130,000 distinct CDR3 sequences, about 40% seen once. The V segment lost 7 bases and the J segment 7 bases; nucleotides outside the gene matches: 12. This CDR3 is 16 amino acids long. CDR1 and CDR2 from the germline V gene are MNHNS and SASEGT. Patients sequenced had flow cytometry evidence of CD8+CD57+ cell expansion. The sample comprised sorted CD4+, CD8+, or CD8+CD57+ T cells (not recorded which) from PBMCs. V and J are TRBV6-1 and TRBJ1-4, with TRBD1 matching 10 bases. The TCR originated in a human donor with aplastic anemia. CDR3 sequence: CASTFARTGGSEKLFF. CDR3 nucleotides: TGTGCCAGCACCTTTGCCAGGACAGGGGGAAGTGAAAAACTGTTTTTT.